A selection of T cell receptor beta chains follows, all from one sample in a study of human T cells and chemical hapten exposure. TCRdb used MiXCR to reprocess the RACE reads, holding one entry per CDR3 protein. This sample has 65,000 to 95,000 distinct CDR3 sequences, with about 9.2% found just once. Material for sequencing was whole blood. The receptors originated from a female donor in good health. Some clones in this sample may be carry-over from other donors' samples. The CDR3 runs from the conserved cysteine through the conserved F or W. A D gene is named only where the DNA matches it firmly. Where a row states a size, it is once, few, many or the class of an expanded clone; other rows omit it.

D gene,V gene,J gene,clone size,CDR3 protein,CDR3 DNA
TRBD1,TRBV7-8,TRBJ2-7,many,CASSLARTGSREQYF,TGTGCCAGCAGCTTAGCGCGGACAGGGTCTAGGGAGCAGTACTTC
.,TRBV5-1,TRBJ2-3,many,CASSFWSGYGRSTDTQYF,TGCGCCAGCAGCTTTTGGTCCGGTTATGGACGCAGCACAGATACGCAGTATTTT
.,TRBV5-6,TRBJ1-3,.,CASSLSRAGGNTIYF,TGTGCCAGCAGCTTGTCAAGAGCGGGAGGAAACACCATATATTTT
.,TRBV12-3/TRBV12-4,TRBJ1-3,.,CASSLHIQGWNTIYF,TGTGCCAGCAGTTTACATATTCAGGGCTGGAACACCATATATTTT
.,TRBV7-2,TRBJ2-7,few,CASSLAGAPPYEQYF,TGTGCCAGCAGCTTAGCGGGGGCCCCCCCCTACGAGCAGTACTTC
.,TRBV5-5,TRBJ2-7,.,CASSLGTGTYSYEQYF,TGTGCCAGCAGCTTAGGAACCGGGACATACAGCTACGAGCAGTACTTC
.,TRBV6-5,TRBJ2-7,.,CASTQGKIDEQYF,TGTGCCAGCACCCAAGGAAAGATCGACGAGCAGTACTTC
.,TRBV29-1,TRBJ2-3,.,CSVAGTSTDTQYF,TGCAGCGTTGCCGGTACTAGCACAGATACGCAGTATTTT
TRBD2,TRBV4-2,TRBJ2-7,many,CASSQERMSSGGASGYEQYF,TGTGCCAGCAGCCAAGAACGGATGTCCAGCGGGGGGGCCTCGGGCTACGAGCAGTACTTC
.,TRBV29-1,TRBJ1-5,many,CSVRNTSSNQPQHF,TGCAGCGTTAGGAACACCTCTAGCAATCAGCCCCAGCATTTT